The rows below give T cell receptor beta chains drawn from one sample of a study of shared clonotypes between healthy human individuals. Some clones are missing from TCRdb's copy, which holds only in-frame ones; the method was immunoSEQ multiplex PCR. Here the sample spans around 500,000 clones, 65% to 85% being singletons. The sequenced material came from PBMCs. All receptors come from a middle-aged woman in good health. Some clones in this sample may be carry-over from other donors' samples. CDR3s include the opening cysteine and the closing phenylalanine or tryptophan. D genes are given only for firm matches. Clone size is shown for a subset of rows, as once, few, many or a class of expanded clone.

V,J,length,D,size,CDR3,DNA
TRBV6-5,TRBJ2-7,13,TRBD2,.,CASKRLAGEGQYF,TGTGCCAGCAAAAGACTAGCGGGAGAGGGGCAGTACTTC
TRBV19,TRBJ2-2,14,.,once,CASSVQGGTGELFF,TGTGCCAGTAGTGTCCAGGGAGGAACCGGGGAGCTGTTTTTT
TRBV30,TRBJ2-5,13,.,few,CAWSGGREETQYF,TGTGCCTGGAGCGGGGGCAGGGAAGAGACCCAGTACTTC
TRBV19,TRBJ2-7,18,TRBD1,.,CAQSHTPAGTDYSYEQYF,TGTGCCCAATCTCACACTCCGGCCGGGACAGATTACTCCTACGAGCAGTACTTC
TRBV30,TRBJ2-7,13,.,.,CAWRSRARYEQYF,TGTGCCTGGAGAAGCAGGGCTCGCTACGAGCAGTACTTC
TRBV7-9,TRBJ2-1,15,.,.,CASSLGLSGINEQFF,TGTGCCAGCAGCTTAGGATTGAGTGGCATAAATGAGCAGTTCTTC
TRBV6-6,TRBJ2-7,15,TRBD1,.,CASSYLAGGTYEQYF,TGTGCCAGCAGTTACCTCGCAGGGGGAACATACGAGCAGTACTTC
TRBV7-3,TRBJ1-1,13,.,few,CASSPRGNTEAFF,TGTGCCAGCAGCCCCCGAGGGAACACTGAAGCTTTCTTT
TRBV29-1,TRBJ1-4,13,TRBD1,.,CSVQDRGYEKLFF,TGCAGCGTCCAGGACAGGGGGTATGAAAAACTGTTTTTT
TRBV6-6,TRBJ1-2,14,.,few,CATVAGPFNYGYTF,TGTGCCACCGTCGCAGGCCCCTTTAACTATGGCTACACCTTC
TRBV5-1,TRBJ2-5,15,.,.,CASAGASADQETQYF,TGCGCCAGCGCTGGGGCTAGCGCGGACCAAGAGACCCAGTACTTC
TRBV27,TRBJ1-1,13,TRBD1,.,CAIRQGLNTEAFF,TGTGCCATCAGACAGGGTTTGAACACTGAAGCTTTCTTT
TRBV10-2,TRBJ1-5,13,.,.,CASTGGGNQPQHF,TGCGCCAGCACTGGAGGGGGCAATCAGCCCCAGCATTTT
TRBV9,TRBJ1-1,15,.,.,CASSPRDNLNTEAFF,TGTGCCAGCAGCCCCCGTGACAACCTGAACACTGAAGCTTTCTTT
TRBV6-1,TRBJ1-5,15,.,.,CASSDPKGGNQPQHF,TGTGCCAGCAGTGATCCTAAAGGAGGCAATCAGCCCCAGCATTTT
TRBV7-9,TRBJ1-2,12,.,many,CASNRVTDGYTF,TGTGCCAGCAACAGGGTAACGGATGGCTACACCTTC
TRBV7-2,TRBJ2-5,13,.,.,CASSPNYQETQYF,TGTGCCAGCAGTCCAAATTACCAAGAGACCCAGTACTTC
TRBV28,TRBJ1-4,16,.,.,CASSKGPKTTNEKLFF,TGTGCCAGCAGCAAGGGACCGAAAACAACTAATGAAAAACTGTTTTTT
TRBV7-8,TRBJ1-5,12,.,.,CASSLAEQPQHF,TGTGCCAGCAGCTTAGCGGAACAGCCCCAGCATTTT
TRBV19,TRBJ2-5,12,.,.,CASGDRQETQYF,TGTGCCAGTGGTGACCGTCAAGAGACCCAGTACTTC
TRBV28,TRBJ2-1,11,.,.,CASREYNEQFF,TGTGCCAGCAGGGAGTACAATGAGCAGTTCTTC
TRBV9,TRBJ2-7,14,.,.,CASSVGGTQYEQYF,TGTGCCAGCAGCGTGGGAGGGACACAATACGAGCAGTACTTC
TRBV11-2,TRBJ2-7,16,TRBD2,.,CASNLAGGTSTYEQYF,TGTGCCAGCAACCTAGCGGGAGGTACCTCGACCTACGAGCAGTACTTC
TRBV5-6,TRBJ2-2,17,.,once,CASSSRTATPNTGELFF,TGTGCCAGCAGCTCCAGGACGGCGACCCCGAACACCGGGGAGCTGTTTTTT
TRBV2,TRBJ2-7,15,TRBD1,.,CASNPVDRGGNEQYF,TGTGCCAGCAACCCCGTCGACAGGGGGGGGAACGAGCAGTACTTC
TRBV28,TRBJ2-5,17,TRBD1,.,CASSLPTNRGLRETQYF,TGTGCCAGCAGTTTACCCACGAACAGGGGGTTGAGAGAGACCCAGTACTTC
TRBV6-4,TRBJ2-1,16,TRBD2,.,CASSDAGEVAYNEQFF,TGTGCCAGCAGTGATGCGGGGGAGGTAGCCTACAATGAGCAGTTCTTC
TRBV5-4,TRBJ1-4,15,TRBD1,.,CASSHGGTGSEKLFF,TGTGCCAGCAGCCACGGAGGGACAGGGAGTGAAAAACTGTTTTTT
TRBV7-3,TRBJ2-5,14,TRBD2,few,CASSLVAGVETQYF,TGTGCCAGCAGCTTGGTGGCGGGGGTTGAGACCCAGTACTTC
TRBV27,TRBJ1-5,13,.,.,CASSLRESQPQHF,TGTGCCAGCAGTTTGCGGGAAAGTCAGCCCCAGCATTTT
TRBV19,TRBJ2-7,16,TRBD2,.,CASTPTRTSGSYEQYF,TGTGCCAGTACCCCCACTCGGACTAGCGGGAGTTACGAGCAGTACTTC
TRBV7-9,TRBJ1-1,11,.,.,CASSRQTEAFF,TGTGCCAGCAGCAGACAGACTGAAGCTTTCTTT
TRBV18,TRBJ1-4,13,.,.,CASSPPLTEKLFF,TGTGCCAGCTCACCACCCTTGACTGAAAAACTGTTTTTT
TRBV5-1,TRBJ2-5,13,.,.,CASSSAGKETQYF,TGCGCCAGCAGCTCTGCGGGGAAAGAGACCCAGTACTTC
TRBV7-2,TRBJ2-4,13,TRBD2,once,CASSFKRENIQYF,TGTGCCAGCAGCTTTAAGCGGGAGAACATTCAGTACTTC
TRBV5-1,TRBJ2-7,14,TRBD1,few,CASSPGTGGYEQYF,TGCGCCAGCAGCCCCGGGACAGGGGGCTACGAGCAGTACTTC
TRBV28,TRBJ1-2,13,.,.,CASSSGLAYGYTF,TGTGCCAGCAGTTCAGGGCTAGCCTATGGCTACACCTTC
TRBV29-1,TRBJ2-7,14,TRBD2,.,CSVGRSGASYEQYF,TGCAGCGTTGGCCGTAGCGGGGCTTCCTACGAGCAGTACTTC
TRBV2,TRBJ1-4,15,.,.,CASSAHTGTNEKLFF,TGTGCCAGCAGTGCCCACACAGGGACTAATGAAAAACTGTTTTTT
TRBV5-6,TRBJ2-1,17,TRBD2,few,CASSLAGGSEYRNEQFF,TGTGCCAGCAGCTTGGCCGGCGGGAGCGAGTATAGAAATGAGCAGTTCTTC
TRBV9,TRBJ2-7,15,.,.,CASSVEGRASYEQYF,TGTGCCAGCAGCGTAGAGGGCAGGGCCTCCTACGAGCAGTACTTC
TRBV6-5,TRBJ2-5,15,TRBD1,.,CASSGGQGEQETQYF,TGTGCCAGCAGTGGAGGACAGGGGGAGCAAGAGACCCAGTACTTC
TRBV9,TRBJ1-2,14,.,.,CASSPHTGFVGYTF,TGTGCCAGCAGCCCGCACACGGGGTTTGTGGGCTACACCTTC
TRBV7-9,TRBJ2-5,14,TRBD1,.,CASSLRQGAETQYF,TGTGCCAGCAGCCTCCGACAGGGAGCGGAGACCCAGTACTTC
TRBV7-9,TRBJ1-2,11,.,few,CASSQNYGYTF,TGTGCCAGCAGTCAGAATTATGGCTACACCTTC